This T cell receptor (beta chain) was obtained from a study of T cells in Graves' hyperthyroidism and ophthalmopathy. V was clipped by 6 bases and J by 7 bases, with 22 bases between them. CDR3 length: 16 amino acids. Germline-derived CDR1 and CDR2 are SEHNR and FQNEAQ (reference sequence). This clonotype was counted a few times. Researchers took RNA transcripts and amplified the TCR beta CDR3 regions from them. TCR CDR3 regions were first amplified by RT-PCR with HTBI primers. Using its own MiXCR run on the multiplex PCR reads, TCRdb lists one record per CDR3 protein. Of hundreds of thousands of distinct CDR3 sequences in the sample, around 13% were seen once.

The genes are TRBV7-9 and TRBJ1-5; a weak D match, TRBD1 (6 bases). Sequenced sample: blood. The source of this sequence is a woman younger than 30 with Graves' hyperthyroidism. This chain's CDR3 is CASSPENQGPRQPQHF. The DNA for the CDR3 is TGTGCCAGCAGTCCCGAGAATCAGGGGCCCAGGCAGCCCCAGCATTTT.